The 17 T cell receptor beta chains listed next were all sequenced from one sample in a study of T cell responses to AZD1222 COVID-19 vaccine. Assay used: immunoSEQ multiplex PCR; TCRdb lists only in-frame clones, some missing. The data show around 140,000 clones, about 91% seen once. Specimen: peripheral blood, collected 28 days after the second AZD1222 dose. The receptors were gathered from an adult who received the AZD1222 COVID-19 vaccine.

The chain carries TRBV6-2 or TRBV6-3 and TRBJ1-1; TRBD1 might be the D (6 bases). The CDR3 runs to 16 residues. The germline V gene has CDR1 MNHEY and CDR2 SVGEGT. The ends were cut back, 6 bases at V and 1 base at J, with 18 bases in the middle. The CDR3 region is CASSKMGLQGNTEAFF. CDR3 coding DNA: TGTGCCAGCAGCAAGATGGGTCTACAGGGGAACACTGAAGCTTTCTTT.

This clone was recorded once. The chain is built from TRBV2 and TRBJ2-5; D not resolved. Germline assignment: CDR1 SNHLY and CDR2 FYNNEI. This CDR3 spans 16 amino acids. Trimming left V 5 bases short and J 5 bases short, with 21 bases between. The CDR3 sequence: CASSNTPYPARETQYF. DNA for the CDR3: TGTGCCAGCAGTAACACCCCGTACCCTGCCCGGGAGACCCAGTACTTC. The whole variable domain, filled in from reference TRBV2 and TRBJ2-5, reads EPEVTQTPSHQVTQMGQEVILRCVPISNHLYFYWYRQILGQKVEFLVSFYNNEISEKSEIFDDQFSVERPDGSNFTLKIRSTKLEDSAMYFCASSNTPYPARETQYFGPGTRLLVL.

The V call is TRBV20-1, the J call TRBJ1-1; a possible D gene is TRBD1 (6 bases). Trimming removed 6 bases from V and 5 bases from J, with 10 bases in between. Germline V CDR1 and CDR2: DFQATT, SNEGSKA (reference sequence). The CDR3 sequence is 11 residues long. The CDR3 spells CSARGSTEAFF. CDR3 nucleotide sequence: TGCAGTGCCAGGGGCTCAACTGAAGCTTTCTTT.

The chain couples TRBV12-3 or TRBV12-4 to TRBJ1-1; D is unclear. Trimming stripped 5 bases from V and 1 base from J, with 8 bases between. This CDR3 has 13 residues. CDR3 coding DNA: TGTGCCAGCAGTCCCTCGTGGAACACTGAAGCTTTCTTT. Translation: CASSPSWNTEAFF.

In this sample, this clone turned up once. The V gene is TRBV11-3, the J gene TRBJ2-5; 15 bases match TRBD2. Germline CDR1 SGHNT, CDR2 YENEEA. V gave up 9 bases and J gave up 5 bases; unmatched junction bases: 7. This CDR3 has 15 amino acids. CDR3 nucleotides: TGTGCCAGTGGACTAGCGGGAGGGGTAATGGAGACCCAGTACTTC. This codes for CASGLAGGVMETQYF.

The chain employs TRBV29-1 and TRBJ1-2; D is possibly TRBD1 (5 bases). CDR1 is SQVTM, CDR2 ANQGSEA, per germline. The CDR3 covers 13 residues. The V and J ends lost 1 base and 7 bases respectively, with 13 bases between them. The CDR3 DNA sequence: TGCAGCGTTGAAGGGCAGGGAGGAGGTGGCTACACCTTC. It translates to CSVEGQGGGGYTF. The full variable domain, with the rest looked up from reference TRBV29-1 and TRBJ1-2, is SAVISQKPSRDICQRGTSLTIQCQVDSQVTMMFWYRQQPGQSLTLIATANQGSEATYESGFVIDKFPISRPNLTFSTLTVSNMSPEDSSIYLCSVEGQGGGGYTFGSGTRLTVV.

V is TRBV10-3 and J is TRBJ1-1; a possible D gene is TRBD1 (6 bases). The germline CDR1 and CDR2 sequences are ENHRY and SYGVKD. V lost 0 bases and J 3 bases, leaving 11 bases between the germline ends. This CDR3 is 15 amino acids long. In nucleotides, the CDR3 is TGTGCCATCAGTGAGTCTGGGGGGCCCCACACTGAAGCTTTCTTT. The encoded protein is CAISESGGPHTEAFF.

The chain recombines TRBV9 with TRBJ1-2; D not resolved. Trimming cost V 2 bases and J 4 bases, with 9 bases left between them. Germline V gene data show CDR1 as SGDLS and CDR2 as YYNGEE. This CDR3 has 13 residues. The CDR3 is CASSVKPTYGYTF. The CDR3 nucleotides are TGTGCCAGCAGCGTGAAACCGACCTATGGCTACACCTTC. The whole variable domain, remainder taken from reference TRBV9 and TRBJ1-2, is DSGVTQTPKHLITATGQRVTLRCSPRSGDLSVYWYQQSLDQGLQFLIQYYNGEERAKGNILERFSAQQFPDLHSELNLSSLELGDSALYFCASSVKPTYGYTFGSGTRLTVV.

Notes on this clone: Other DNA sequences in the sample encode the same CDR3. This chain joins TRBV7-9 and TRBJ1-1; D not certain. The CDR3 length is 13 residues. With 3 bases removed from V and 1 base from J, the gap between germline ends came to 6 bases. Germline CDR1 SEHNR, CDR2 FQNEAQ (reference sequence). CDR3 in amino acids: CASSFQENTEAFF. CDR3 coding DNA: TGTGCCAGCAGCTTCCAGGAGAACACTGAAGCTTTCTTT. Full variable domain (remainder filled in from reference TRBV7-9 and TRBJ1-1): DTGVSQNPRHKITKRGQNVTFRCDPISEHNRLYWYRQTLGQGPEFLTYFQNEAQLEKSRLLSDRFSAERPKGSFSTLEIQRTEQGDSAMYLCASSFQENTEAFFGQGTRLTVV.

This rearrangement joins TRBV30 to TRBJ1-4; weak D call: TRBD1 (5 bases). V dropped 4 bases and J dropped 5 bases, with 14 bases sitting between them. CDR1 is GTSNPN and CDR2 is SVGIG in the germline V gene (reference sequence). This CDR3 has 14 residues. CDR3: CAWKGKGLNEKLFF. CDR3 nucleotide sequence: TGTGCCTGGAAGGGGAAGGGACTAAATGAAAAACTGTTTTTT.

V gene TRBV29-1 combines with J gene TRBJ1-5; D is possibly TRBD1 (5 bases). The ends were cut back, 6 bases at V and 8 bases at J, with 17 bases in the middle. The CDR3 sequence is 13 residues long. Germline-derived CDR1 and CDR2 are SQVTM and ANQGSEA. The CDR3 DNA is TGCAGCGTGGAACCCGGGGGAGGGGAGCCCCAGCATTTT. This translates into CSVEPGGGEPQHF.

In DNA form, the CDR3 reads TGTGCCAGCACCCTAGCGGAGGGTACCTACGAGCAGTACTTC. Translated, it gives CASTLAEGTYEQYF. The J gene is TRBJ2-7, the V gene TRBV7-9; 7 bases agree with TRBD2. Looked up from germline, CDR1 is SEHNR and CDR2 is FQNEAQ (reference sequence). The CDR3 loop spans 14 amino acids. V was pared by 7 bases and J by 2 bases, with 8 bases of the junction left unmatched.

This chain links TRBV18 with TRBJ2-2; D tentatively reads TRBD1 or TRBD2 (6 bases each). Germline CDR1 is KGHSH and CDR2 is LQKENI. The V end was cut by 3 bases, the J end by 6 bases, with 17 bases between. The CDR3 is 16 residues long. The CDR3 loop reads CASSPLGGGPAGELFF. For the CDR3, the DNA is TGTGCCAGCTCACCCCTAGGAGGGGGGCCAGCCGGGGAGCTGTTTTTT. The variable domain in full, completed from reference TRBV18 and TRBJ2-2, reads NAGVMQNPRHLVRRRGQEARLRCSPMKGHSHVYWYRQLPEEGLKFMVYLQKENIIDESGMPKERFSAEFPKEGPSILRIQQVVRGDSAAYFCASSPLGGGPAGELFFGEGSRLTVL.

The CDR3 region has the DNA TGTGCCATCAGTGCAGGAGGGAGCGAAAAACTGTTTTTT. Protein: CAISAGGSEKLFF. The chain couples TRBV10-3 to TRBJ1-4; D gene ambiguous. Germline lookup yields CDR1 ENHRY and CDR2 SYGVKD. Trimming pared 4 bases from V and 8 bases from J, leaving 11 bases between. CDR3 size: 13 residues.

In DNA form, the CDR3 reads TGCGCCAGCAGCCGGAACGAGGGGACAGGGGCCTACGAGCAGTACGTC. Amino acids: CASSRNEGTGAYEQYV. V and J are TRBV4-1 and TRBJ2-7, with TRBD1 matching 10 bases. Germline V lookup: CDR1 MGHRA, CDR2 YSYEKL. The CDR3 extends over 16 amino acids. V dropped 4 bases and J dropped 2; count of bases not matched to a gene: 8.

This clone was seen a single time. The chain employs TRBV10-3 and TRBJ1-1, with TRBD1 matching over 7 bases. The J segment lost 4 bases and the V segment lost 6 bases, leaving 8 bases of the junction unmatched. Per germline, CDR1 ENHRY and CDR2 SYGVKD. The CDR3 sequence is 14 residues long. The DNA for the CDR3 is TGTGCCATCAGGGCCGACAGGGCGGGCACTGAAGCTTTCTTT. This codes for CAIRADRAGTEAFF.

The genes are TRBV9 and TRBJ1-1; D might be TRBD1 (6 bases). V was shortened by 0 bases and J by 7 bases, with 13 bases between the two germline ends. CDR1 is SGDLS and CDR2 is YYNGEE in the germline V gene. The CDR3 loop spans 14 amino acids. CDR3: CASSVEGQGIEAFF. The CDR3, as DNA: TGTGCCAGCAGCGTAGAGGGGCAGGGGATTGAAGCTTTCTTT.